One and the same sample provided the 25 T cell receptor beta chains below, sequenced in a study of cytomegalovirus exposure and HLA in healthy donors (dated by TCRdb to 2016 to 2017). Receptor amplification or capture employed the immunoSEQ multiplex PCR assay. For the multiplex PCR, a mixture combining 60 forward primers for TCR Vbeta segments and 13 reverse primers for TCR Jbeta segments was used. TCRdb mirrors the immuneACCESS table, restricted to in-frame sequences. Some clones are absent from its copies; in checked studies, under half trace to an unresolved V gene, and the reason for the others is unknown. Recorded for this sample are approximately 140,000 clones; 70% to 75% of them occurred a single time. The ten largest clonotypes hold 13% to 15% of the sample. Material for sequencing was PBMCs. The receptors originated from a human donor in good health.

Written as DNA, the CDR3 is TGTGCCTGGAGTGCCGACAGGCATAGCAATCAGCCCCAGCATTTT. As protein: CAWSADRHSNQPQHF. This chain links TRBV30 with TRBJ1-5; D might be TRBD1 (6 bases). The germline gives CDR1 GTSNPN, CDR2 SVGIG (reference sequence). This CDR3 region has 15 residues. Trimming left V 1 base short and J 0 bases short, with 10 bases between.

The chain uses TRBV7-3 and TRBJ2-1; D not resolved. The V and J ends lost 5 bases and 0 bases respectively, with 8 bases between them. The CDR3 consists of 14 residues. Germline-derived CDR1 and CDR2 are SGHTA and FQGTGA. Here the CDR3 reads CASSTYGSYNEQFF. As DNA, the CDR3 is TGTGCCAGCAGCACGTACGGCTCCTACAATGAGCAGTTCTTC.

The chain has TRBV10-2 and TRBJ2-7; possible D gene TRBD1, 5 bases. From germline, CDR1 is WSHSY and CDR2 SAAADI. The length of the CDR3 is 14 residues. V was shortened by 9 bases and J by 2 bases, with 17 bases between the two germline ends. The CDR3 DNA is TGCGCCAGTTCCTATAGGGGCAGGGCCTACGAGCAGTACTTC. The encoded protein is CASSYRGRAYEQYF.

V is TRBV5-4 and J is TRBJ1-2; 9 bases fit TRBD1. J gave up 4 bases and V 0 bases, and 4 bases lay outside the gene matches. The CDR3 has 15 amino acids. Germline loops: CDR1 SGHNT, CDR2 YYREEE (reference sequence). The CDR3 here is CASSLARTGVYGYTF. The CDR3 region has the DNA TGTGCCAGCAGCTTGGCCCGGACAGGGGTCTATGGCTACACCTTC.

The chain couples TRBV9 to TRBJ2-1; D is perhaps TRBD2 (6 bases). The CDR3 totals 13 residues. Trimming took 3 bases from V and 3 from J, leaving 7 bases between them. The germline V gene encodes CDR1 SGDLS and CDR2 YYNGEE. The DNA of the CDR3 is TGTGCCAGCAGCGCGGGGGTCTACAATGAGCAGTTCTTC. This sequence encodes CASSAGVYNEQFF.

V and J are TRBV12-5 and TRBJ2-3, with 9 bases lining up with TRBD2. Germline V gene lookup returns CDR1 LGHNT and CDR2 FRNRAP. The CDR3 loop spans 17 amino acids. V lost 0 bases and J lost 2; bases outside the gene matches: 6. CDR3 DNA: TGTGCTAGTGGTTTGGTTGAGGCTAGCGGGACCACAGATACGCAGTATTTT. Its protein product is CASGLVEASGTTDTQYF.

This clone was recorded only once. The J gene is TRBJ2-1, the V gene TRBV18; D may be TRBD1 (5 bases). There are 15 residues in the CDR3. Germline CDR1 reads KGHSH; CDR2 reads LQKENI. V gave up 0 bases and J gave up 2 bases, with 8 bases separating them. CDR3 nucleotides: TGTGCCAGCTCACCACCGCAGGGCCCCTACAATGAGCAGTTCTTC. The encoded protein is CASSPPQGPYNEQFF.

The chain carries TRBV2 and TRBJ2-7; 7 bases line up with TRBD2. This CDR3 is built from 13 residues. After removal of 6 bases from V and 2 bases from J, the junction contained 4 bases not matched to a gene. Per the germline V gene, CDR1 is SNHLY and CDR2 is FYNNEI. Here the CDR3 reads CASRRGETYEQYF. CDR3 coding DNA: TGTGCCAGCAGACGGGGGGAGACCTACGAGCAGTACTTC.

The chain recombines TRBV7-9 with TRBJ1-4, with 8 bases lining up with TRBD1. The germline gives CDR1 SEHNR, CDR2 FQNEAQ (reference sequence). The CDR3 covers 15 residues. V lost 4 bases and J lost 6; bases outside the gene matches: 7. CDR3 bases: TGTGCCAGCAGCTGGACCGGGACAGGTTATGAAAAACTGTTTTTT. Translating it yields CASSWTGTGYEKLFF.

V usage is TRBV5-1 and J usage is TRBJ1-2, with 9 bases identical to TRBD1. Germline assignment: CDR1 SGHRS and CDR2 YFSETQ. CDR3 length: 14 residues. V shed 4 bases, J shed 8 bases, and the junction held 9 bases outside the gene matches. CDR3 bases: TGCGCCAGCAGCCTGGGACAGGGAAGAGAAGGCTACACCTTC. Translated: CASSLGQGREGYTF. Filled out from reference TRBV5-1 and TRBJ1-2, the complete variable domain reads KAGVTQTPRYLIKTRGQQVTLSCSPISGHRSVSWYQQTPGQGLQFLFEYFSETQRNKGNFPGRFSGRQFSNSRSEMNVSTLELGDSALYLCASSLGQGREGYTFGSGTRLTVV.

The J gene is TRBJ2-7, the V gene TRBV5-1; 8 bases agree with TRBD1. J was trimmed by 2 bases and V by 6 bases; bases with no gene match: 7. Per germline, CDR1 SGHRS and CDR2 YFSETQ. The CDR3 covers 14 residues. The CDR3 is CASKRTGPPYEQYF. The CDR3 coding sequence is TGCGCCAGCAAACGGACAGGGCCACCCTACGAGCAGTACTTC.

V and J are TRBV7-9 and TRBJ1-1, with D perhaps matching TRBD1 (6 bases). CDR1 and CDR2 from the germline V gene are SEHNR and FQNEAQ (reference sequence). The CDR3 sequence is 12 residues long. The CDR3 nucleotides are TGTAGTATACAGGGTGAGAGCCCTGAAGCTTTCTTT. As protein: CSIQGESPEAFF.

This clone was counted a single time. The junction and the germline gene differ at one end; a read error may be behind it. The same CDR3 also results from other DNA sequences found in this sample. The chain combines TRBV5-4 with TRBJ1-2, with D unresolved. The CDR3 length is 14 residues. The V gene's germline CDR1 is SGHNT and CDR2 YYREEE (reference sequence). Here the CDR3 reads CASSLASEGFGYTF. The CDR3 coding sequence is TGTGCCAGCAGCTTAGCCAGTGAGGGTTTCGGCTACACCTTT.

This sequence joins TRBV30 and TRBJ1-5; no reliable D call. CDR1 is GTSNPN and CDR2 is SVGIG in the germline V gene (reference sequence). Trimming took 4 bases from V and 0 from J, leaving 13 bases between them. The CDR3 is 15 amino acids. The CDR3 DNA sequence: TGTGCCTGGACCCCCGGAGGGAATAGCAATCAGCCCCAGCATTTT. It specifies CAWTPGGNSNQPQHF.

V usage is TRBV21-1 and J usage is TRBJ2-5; the table's D gene call, TRBD1, was not cross checked with the DNA. TRBV21-1 is designated a pseudogene. The CDR3 is 16 amino acids. The CDR3: CASSKARKTGEETQYF. CDR3 sequence (DNA): TGTGCCAGCAGCAAAGCTCGGAAGACAGGGGAGGAGACCCAGTACTTC.

The chain joins TRBV11-3 to TRBJ2-1; TRBD2 matches 7 bases. Trimming cost V 3 bases and J 2 bases; bases outside gene matches: 7. Germline CDR1 SGHNT, CDR2 YENEEA. This CDR3 is 16 amino acids long. The CDR3 coding sequence is TGTGCCAGCAGCTTTCTGGCTAGCGGAGCCTACAATGAGCAGTTCTTC. It codes for CASSFLASGAYNEQFF. Full variable domain (outside the CDR3, taken from reference TRBV11-3 and TRBJ2-1): EAGVVQSPRYKIIEKKQPVAFWCNPISGHNTLYWYLQNLGQGPELLIRYENEEAVDDSQLPKDRFSAERLKGVDSTLKIQPAELGDSAVYLCASSFLASGAYNEQFFGPGTRLTVL.

The chain joins TRBV10-2 to TRBJ1-3; D is perhaps TRBD1 (5 bases). Trimming left V 5 bases short and J 4 bases short, with 12 bases between. This CDR3 contains 14 residues. Germline values: CDR1 WSHSY, CDR2 SAAADI. In DNA form, the CDR3 reads TGCGCCAGCAGTTTAGGGGCAGCGGGAAACACCATATATTTT. As protein: CASSLGAAGNTIYF.

V gene TRBV4-1 combines with J gene TRBJ2-1, with 9 bases that match TRBD1. The CDR3 loop spans 14 amino acids. Per germline, CDR1 MGHRA and CDR2 YSYEKL. The J segment lost 12 bases and the V segment lost 3 bases, leaving 9 bases of the junction unmatched. CDR3 amino acids: CASSQAGTGRAQFF. CDR3 nucleotide sequence: TGCGCCAGCAGCCAGGCCGGGACAGGGCGGGCGCAGTTCTTC.

The chain combines TRBV5-1 with TRBJ1-2; no definite D call. Germline values: CDR1 SGHRS, CDR2 YFSETQ. CDR3 length equals 16 residues. Trimming shortened V by 5 bases and J by 4 bases, and 21 bases separated the two germline ends. CDR3: CASRDSFKEGGYGYTF. CDR3 bases: TGCGCCAGCAGAGATAGTTTCAAAGAAGGAGGCTATGGCTACACCTTC.

In its sample, this clone was seen once. V usage is TRBV11-3 and J usage is TRBJ2-3; 15 bases fit TRBD2. The V gene's germline CDR1 is SGHNT and CDR2 YENEEA. CDR3 length equals 16 residues. V lost 5 bases to trimming and J lost 3 bases; unmatched junction nucleotides: 3. The CDR3 loop is CASSPGTSGRTDTQYF. The CDR3 DNA reads as TGTGCCAGCAGCCCCGGGACTAGCGGGAGGACAGATACGCAGTATTTT.

The CDR3 protein is CASSLRDRENGYTF. The CDR3, as DNA: TGTGCCAGCAGCTTGAGGGACAGGGAAAATGGCTACACCTTC. This chain uses TRBV5-4 with TRBJ1-2; 9 bases match TRBD1. Germline trimming cut 1 base from V and 6 bases from J; bases unmatched to any gene: 4. CDR3 size: 14 residues. Germline V gene lookup returns CDR1 SGHNT and CDR2 YYREEE (reference sequence).

The V call is TRBV7-6, the J call TRBJ2-7; TRBD2 matches 7 bases. The CDR3 contains 13 residues. Per germline, CDR1 SGHVS and CDR2 FNYEAQ. The V gene end was trimmed by 2 bases and the J gene end by 6 bases; junction bases not matched to a gene: 4. The CDR3 nucleotides read TGTGCCAGCAGCTTATTAAGGGAGGGCGAGCAGTACTTC. Translated, it gives CASSLLREGEQYF.

V usage is TRBV11-1 and J usage is TRBJ2-3; the D is unclear. The V end was cut by 3 bases, the J end by 2 bases, with 6 bases between. Germline V gene data show CDR1 as SGHAT and CDR2 as FQDESV (reference sequence). The CDR3 contains 13 residues. CDR3: CASSFAVTDTQYF. The CDR3 DNA sequence: TGTGCCAGCAGCTTTGCAGTCACAGATACGCAGTATTTT.

The chain employs TRBV6-1 and TRBJ2-4; TRBD1 aligns across 8 bases. The germline V gene has CDR1 MNHNS and CDR2 SASEGT. Trimming cost V 3 bases and J 4 bases; bases outside gene matches: 17. The CDR3 has 19 residues. Here the CDR3 reads CASSELWQGATGEKNIQYF. CDR3 bases: TGTGCCAGCAGTGAGCTGTGGCAGGGGGCCACGGGAGAGAAAAACATTCAGTACTTC.

The rearrangement uses TRBV7-3 and TRBJ2-2, with D possibly being TRBD2 (7 bases). The germline CDR1 and CDR2 sequences are SGHTA and FQGTGA. The CDR3 is 15 residues long. Trimming removed 2 bases at V and 5 bases at J, with 12 bases between. The CDR3 coding sequence is TGTGCCAGCAGCTTAGCGGGGGCGGGAACCGGGGAGCTGTTTTTT. Protein product: CASSLAGAGTGELFF.